A selection of T cell receptor beta chains follows, all from one sample in a study of identical twins. TCRdb independently ran MiXCR on the 5' RACE reads; one entry per CDR3 protein. The table includes about 690,000 distinct CDR3 sequences, 21% detected once. This same sample was also taken into another study, of T cells expressing NK-cell markers.

The specimen was PBMCs. All receptors derive from a woman aged 18-30 years in good health. Both conserved end residues are part of each CDR3. D genes are given only for firm matches. Clone size is not always given. Where it is, it says once, few, many or a class for expanded clones.

clone_size j_call d_call v_call cdr3_aa cdr3_nt
. TRBJ2-7 TRBD1 TRBV2 CASSEGQASEQYF TGTGCCAGCAGTGAGGGACAGGCCTCCGAGCAGTACTTC
. TRBJ2-6 . TRBV27 CASSLWGLSSGANVLTF TGTGCCAGCAGTTTGTGGGGGCTTAGCTCTGGGGCCAACGTCCTGACTTTC
. TRBJ2-1 TRBD2 TRBV19 CASSSGLAGRIGDEQFF TGTGCCAGTAGTAGCGGACTAGCGGGAAGGATTGGGGATGAGCAGTTCTTC
many TRBJ1-1 . TRBV2 CASSGSGEQAFF TGTGCCAGCAGTGGGTCAGGTGAACAAGCTTTCTTT
. TRBJ2-3 . TRBV9 CASSAQTFLDTQYF TGTGCCAGCAGCGCCCAAACCTTTTTAGATACGCAGTATTTT
. TRBJ1-1 . TRBV20-1 CSAHIGLSEAFF TGCAGTGCACACATAGGACTCTCTGAAGCTTTCTTT
. TRBJ2-7 . TRBV28 CASRAGRNEQYF TGTGCCAGCAGGGCAGGACGTAACGAGCAGTACTTC
once TRBJ2-7 . TRBV5-8 CASSFEGSYEQYF TGTGCCAGCAGCTTCGAGGGGTCCTACGAGCAGTACTTC
. TRBJ2-1 . TRBV2 CASSVLTSYNEQFF TGTGCCAGCAGTGTGTTAACCTCCTACAATGAGCAGTTCTTC
many TRBJ1-1 . TRBV12-3/TRBV12-4 CASSFRGNTEAFF TGTGCCAGCAGTTTTCGGGGGAACACTGAAGCTTTCTTT
. TRBJ2-7 TRBD1 TRBV20-1 CSATRTGGSAEQYF TGCAGTGCTACAAGGACAGGGGGGAGCGCCGAGCAGTACTTC
few TRBJ2-7 . TRBV5-1 CASRAFSGSYEQYF TGCGCCAGCAGGGCTTTCAGCGGGTCCTACGAGCAGTACTTC
. TRBJ2-5 . TRBV12-3/TRBV12-4 CASSLGGQTQYF TGTGCCAGCAGTTTAGGGGGGCAGACCCAGTACTTC
. TRBJ2-5 TRBD2 TRBV20-1 CSARDLAGVVTQYF TGCAGTGCTAGAGATTTGGCGGGAGTGGTGACCCAGTACTTC
few TRBJ2-7 . TRBV6-2/TRBV6-3 CASNPGQSYEQYF TGTGCCAGCAATCCCGGGCAGTCATACGAGCAGTACTTC
few TRBJ2-7 . TRBV12-3/TRBV12-4 CASSLVGQQYF TGTGCCAGCAGTTTAGTGGGACAGCAGTACTTC
few TRBJ2-6 TRBD1 TRBV7-8 CASSHPTWTGPSGANVLTF TGTGCCAGCAGCCACCCTACCTGGACAGGTCCCTCCGGGGCCAACGTCCTGACTTTC
. TRBJ2-2 TRBD2 TRBV12-3/TRBV12-4 CASRLSGGVNTGELFF TGTGCCAGCAGATTAAGCGGGGGAGTAAACACCGGGGAGCTGTTTTTT
few TRBJ2-3 . TRBV9 CASSFRTRAGDTQYF TGTGCCAGCAGCTTCCGGACAAGGGCCGGTGATACGCAGTATTTT
. TRBJ1-4 . TRBV10-2 CASSGKGREKLFF TGCGCCAGCAGTGGAAAGGGTCGGGAAAAACTGTTTTTT
few TRBJ2-1 . TRBV7-8 CASSSTPRDEQFF TGTGCCAGCAGCTCGACCCCCAGGGATGAGCAGTTCTTC
. TRBJ2-7 . TRBV2 CASSVEVGGPYEQYF TGTGCCAGCAGTGTAGAGGTCGGCGGTCCCTACGAGCAGTACTTC
few TRBJ1-5 . TRBV20-1 CSATSDRTVQPQHF TGCAGTGCAACCTCCGACAGGACGGTTCAGCCCCAGCATTTT
. TRBJ2-2 . TRBV29-1 CSVMSPGQNTGELFF TGCAGCGTGATGTCACCGGGACAGAACACCGGGGAGCTGTTTTTT
. TRBJ2-5 TRBD1 TRBV10-3 CAISGTGVQETQYF TGTGCCATCAGCGGGACAGGGGTCCAAGAGACCCAGTACTTC
. TRBJ2-1 TRBD2 TRBV20-1 CSAGAGGKEQFF TGCAGTGCAGGGGCGGGGGGGAAAGAGCAGTTCTTC
. TRBJ2-7 TRBD1 TRBV20-1 CSAGTATYEQYF TGCAGTGCCGGGACAGCAACCTACGAGCAGTACTTC
. TRBJ2-7 . TRBV10-3 CAIMGAREQYF TGTGCCATCATGGGGGCGAGGGAGCAGTACTTC
. TRBJ2-2 TRBD2 TRBV6-2/TRBV6-3 CASSDTSGLNTGELFF TGTGCCAGCAGTGATACTAGCGGCCTTAACACCGGGGAGCTGTTTTTT
. TRBJ2-1 . TRBV7-9 CASSRGSGGRNNEQFF TGTGCCAGCAGCAGAGGATCTGGGGGGAGGAACAATGAGCAGTTCTTC
. TRBJ2-7 TRBD2 TRBV20-1 CSAKDSGRGSYEQYF TGCAGTGCTAAGGATAGCGGGAGGGGCTCCTACGAGCAGTACTTC
. TRBJ2-1 . TRBV20-1 CSAPGEIRTRDEQFF TGCAGTGCCCCCGGAGAGATCCGCACCCGCGATGAGCAGTTCTTC
. TRBJ2-1 TRBD2 TRBV14 CASSHTWGGVIEQFF TGTGCCAGCAGCCATACCTGGGGAGGGGTCATTGAGCAGTTCTTC
few TRBJ1-1 . TRBV2 CASSTPVLAEPKF TGTGCCAGCAGTACCCCAGTCCTTGCGGAGCCTAAATTT
many TRBJ2-1 . TRBV20-1 CSATPDHNEQFF TGCAGTGCTACCCCCGACCACAATGAGCAGTTCTTC
few TRBJ2-1 . TRBV4-3 CASSQDYQNEQFF TGCGCCAGCAGCCAAGATTACCAGAATGAGCAGTTCTTC
. TRBJ2-7 . TRBV7-9 CASSLVSPTEQYF TGTGCCAGCAGCTTAGTTTCCCCCACCGAGCAGTACTTC
few TRBJ2-1 TRBD2 TRBV9 CASSVGSGSTSYNEQFF TGTGCCAGCAGCGTAGGTAGCGGGAGCACCTCCTACAATGAGCAGTTCTTC
many TRBJ1-5 . TRBV20-1 CSATGDRNQPQHF TGCAGTGCTACGGGGGACCGCAATCAGCCCCAGCATTTT
few TRBJ2-5 . TRBV3-1 CASSQDPWQETQYF TGTGCCAGCAGCCAGGATCCCTGGCAAGAGACCCAGTACTTC
few TRBJ2-2 . TRBV6-1 CATESGELFF TGTGCCACGGAGTCCGGGGAGCTGTTTTTT
few TRBJ2-1 . TRBV20-1 CSASFPPGEQFF TGCAGTGCCTCCTTTCCGCCCGGCGAGCAGTTCTTC
many TRBJ2-2 . TRBV9 CASSPSGAGELFF TGTGCCAGCAGCCCCTCGGGCGCCGGGGAGCTGTTTTTT
. TRBJ2-1 TRBD2 TRBV20-1 CSAIANAGGNEQFF TGCAGTGCCATTGCTAATGCGGGAGGAAATGAGCAGTTCTTC
. TRBJ2-5 . TRBV5-1 CASSPGQARGVRETQYF TGCGCCAGCAGCCCCGGCCAGGCCCGAGGAGTAAGAGAGACCCAGTACTTC
. TRBJ2-1 . TRBV14 CASSLTQGISNEQFF TGTGCCAGCAGCCTCACGCAGGGGATAAGCAATGAGCAGTTCTTC
. TRBJ1-1 TRBD1 TRBV9 CASSVNTGDTEAFF TGTGCCAGCAGCGTAAATACAGGGGACACTGAAGCTTTCTTT